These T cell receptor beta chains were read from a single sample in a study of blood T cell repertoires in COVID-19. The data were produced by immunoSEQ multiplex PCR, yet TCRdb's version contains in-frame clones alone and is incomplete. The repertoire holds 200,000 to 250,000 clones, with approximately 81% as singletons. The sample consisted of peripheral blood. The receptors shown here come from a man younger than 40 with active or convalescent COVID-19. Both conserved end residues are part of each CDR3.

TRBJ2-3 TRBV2 CASRELAGGSDTQYF
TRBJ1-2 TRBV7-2 CASSRPRTSTYGYTF
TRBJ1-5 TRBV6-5 CASSYSRNQPQHF
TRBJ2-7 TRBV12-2 CASRVIIRESGYEQYF
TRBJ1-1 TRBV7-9 CASSLLGAYEAFF
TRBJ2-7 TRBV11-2 CATNRGGLRHEQYF
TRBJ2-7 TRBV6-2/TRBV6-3 CASSRGASYEQYF
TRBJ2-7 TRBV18 CASSPAGGPLREQYF
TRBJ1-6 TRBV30 CACGTGSLRFGSPLHF
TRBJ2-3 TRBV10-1 CATPPGRELTDTQYF
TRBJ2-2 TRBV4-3 CASSQATGATGELFF
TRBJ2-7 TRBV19 CASHRAGGPNEQYF
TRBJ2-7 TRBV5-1 CASSAQQAYEQYF
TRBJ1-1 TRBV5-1 CASSPEGTSNTEAFF
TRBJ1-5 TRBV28 CASSFRQGHQPQHF
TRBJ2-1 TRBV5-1 CASATSGGMYEQFF
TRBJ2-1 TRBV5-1 CASSVDRLNEQFF
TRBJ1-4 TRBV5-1 CASSPEGVPEKLFF
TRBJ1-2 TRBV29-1 CSVEEGPGNYGYTF
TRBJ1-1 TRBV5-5 CASSTLQGNTEAFF
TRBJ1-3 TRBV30 CAWTWGAGNTIYF
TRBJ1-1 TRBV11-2 CASSLDRSGKNEAFF
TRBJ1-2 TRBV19 CASSIRGQGAGLNGYTF
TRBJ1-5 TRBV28 CASARTAWGNQPQHF
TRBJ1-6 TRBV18 CASSPFTGQANSPLHF
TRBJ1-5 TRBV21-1 CASPNRAQPQHF
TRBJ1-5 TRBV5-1 CASSLEGGWSQPQHF
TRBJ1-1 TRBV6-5 CASSYVGTNTEAFF
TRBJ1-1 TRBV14 CASSRVTGKATEAFF
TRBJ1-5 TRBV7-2 CASSLDTGGYQPQHF
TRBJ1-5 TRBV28 CASSLSRRYSNQPQHF
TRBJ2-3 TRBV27 CASSPVTGWADTQYF
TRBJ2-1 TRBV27 CASSRRLAGGNEQFF
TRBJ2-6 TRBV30 CAWSVQVLSGANVLTF
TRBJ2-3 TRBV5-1 CASSLAAGGSTDTQYF
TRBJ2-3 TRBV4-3 CASSQSSGARDTQYF
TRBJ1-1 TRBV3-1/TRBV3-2 CASILAGNTEAFF
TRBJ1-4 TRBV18 CASSRQGGPNEKLFF
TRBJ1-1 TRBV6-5 CASSYSNNGNTEAFF
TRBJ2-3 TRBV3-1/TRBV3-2 CASSMRSAGESDTQYF
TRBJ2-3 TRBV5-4 CASSLKIAGGGADTQYF
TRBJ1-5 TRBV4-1 CASSQADFPGVDSNQPQHF
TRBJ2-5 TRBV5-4 CASSLKWTSGQETQYF
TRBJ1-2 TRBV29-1 CSVELLGSNYGYTF